One T cell receptor beta chain is described in this entry. With a J-beta primer mix and a sample-barcoded 5' primer, a second PCR ran about 7 to 12 cycles. All cDNA molecules were each tagged by a template-switch adaptor with 12 random nucleotides. TCRdb called the 5' RACE reads again in MiXCR, with one record for every CDR3 protein. Among 1.5 million to 2 million distinct CDR3 sequences listed, almost 35% were seen once. Per the germline V gene, CDR1 is DFQATT and CDR2 is SNEGSKA (reference sequence). V was clipped by 1 base and J by 5 bases, with 18 bases between them. The CDR3 has 15 amino acids. The source of the sample is a study of blood T cells in healthy people across ages.

This TCR derives from a woman in her twenties or thirties in good health. The sample consisted of blood. The V gene is TRBV20-1, the J gene TRBJ2-7; D unclear. CDR3 in DNA: TGCAGTGCTAGAGCCAGAGGAAGGGTAATGAACGAGCAGTACTTC. Amino acid sequence: CSARARGRVMNEQYF.